Below, 30 T cell receptor beta chains from the same sample are listed, as sequenced in a study of cytomegalovirus exposure and HLA in healthy donors. PCR used 60 Vbeta primers and 13 Jbeta primers. Repertoires were generated with immunoSEQ multiplex PCR, while TCRdb's copy carries only in-frame clones and drops some. Altogether 100,000 to 150,000 clones are present, under 85% being singletons, with the ten largest covering around 4%. The sample consisted of PBMCs. Source of these receptors: a male donor in good health and CMV-seropositive.

A single count supports this clone. The J gene is TRBJ1-2, the V gene TRBV18, with D tentatively TRBD1 (6 bases). The germline V and J ends were trimmed by 0 bases and 7 bases, with 12 bases remaining between them. The CDR3 spans 14 residues. Per the germline V gene, CDR1 is KGHSH and CDR2 is LQKENI. CDR3 amino acids: CASSPPSTGTGYTF. The CDR3 coding sequence is TGTGCCAGCTCACCACCTTCCACAGGGACTGGCTACACCTTC.

CDR3 sequence: CASSPTVADTQYF. For the CDR3, the DNA is TGCGCCAGCAGCCCCACAGTCGCAGATACGCAGTATTTT. J is TRBJ2-3 and V is TRBV5-1; D not resolved. The CDR3 is 13 amino acids. The V gene's germline CDR1 is SGHRS and CDR2 YFSETQ. V was trimmed by 4 bases and J by 4 bases, leaving 10 bases between them. The full variable domain, its missing parts supplied by reference TRBV5-1 and TRBJ2-3, is KAGVTQTPRYLIKTRGQQVTLSCSPISGHRSVSWYQQTPGQGLQFLFEYFSETQRNKGNFPGRFSGRQFSNSRSEMNVSTLELGDSALYLCASSPTVADTQYFGPGTRLTVL.

V is TRBV6-6 and J is TRBJ2-7, with D possibly matching TRBD2 (6 bases). Trimming pared 4 bases from V and 3 bases from J, leaving 7 bases between. The CDR3 totals 12 residues. CDR1 and CDR2 from the germline V gene are MNHNY and SVGAGI (reference sequence). The CDR3 DNA sequence: TGTGCCAGCAGTTCGGGAGACTACGAGCAGTACTTC. Its translation: CASSSGDYEQYF.

The rearrangement joins TRBV5-1 to TRBJ2-1, with 10 bases fitting TRBD2. Germline V CDR1 and CDR2: SGHRS, YFSETQ. Losses at the gene ends were 4 bases for V and 3 bases for J; bases not matched to a gene: 7. This CDR3 spans 16 amino acids. CDR3: CASSEAGGPLYNEQFF. CDR3 bases: TGCGCCAGCAGCGAAGCGGGGGGGCCTCTCTACAATGAGCAGTTCTTC. Full variable domain (missing parts from reference TRBV5-1 and TRBJ2-1): KAGVTQTPRYLIKTRGQQVTLSCSPISGHRSVSWYQQTPGQGLQFLFEYFSETQRNKGNFPGRFSGRQFSNSRSEMNVSTLELGDSALYLCASSEAGGPLYNEQFFGPGTRLTVL.

A word on this clone: One junction end disagrees with the germline gene, perhaps due to a read error. This rearrangement joins TRBV7-9 to TRBJ1-1; a possible D gene is TRBD1 (6 bases). This CDR3 is built from 14 residues. Per the germline V gene, CDR1 is SEHNR and CDR2 is FQNEAQ (reference sequence). CDR3 coding DNA: TGTTCCAGCAGCCTACAGGGATCGAACACTGAAGCTTTCTTT. Protein product: CSSSLQGSNTEAFF. Based on the CDR3 plus reference TRBV7-9 and TRBJ1-1, the full variable domain is DTGVSQNPRHKITKRGQNVTFRCDPISEHNRLYWYRQTLGQGPEFLTYFQNEAQLEKSRLLSDRFSAERPKGSFSTLEIQRTEQGDSAMYLCSSSLQGSNTEAFFGQGTRLTVV.

As DNA, the CDR3 is TGCAGCGTTGGGACTGATTATACGCAGTATTTT. This encodes CSVGTDYTQYF. The chain is built from TRBV29-1 and TRBJ2-3; maybe TRBD2 (5 bases). The V gene lost 4 bases and the J gene lost 7 bases, with 9 bases spanning the gap. The germline V gene encodes CDR1 SQVTM and CDR2 ANQGSEA. The CDR3 spans 11 residues.

This clone came up a few times. The chain carries TRBV7-3 and TRBJ2-1, with 9 bases identical to TRBD2. V was clipped by 6 bases and J by 9 bases; unmatched bases: 6. This CDR3 region has 13 residues. Germline V gene data show CDR1 as SGHTA and CDR2 as FQGTGA. CDR3 in DNA: TGTGCCAGCAGGATGGGACTAGCTGGTGAGCAGTTCTTC. Translating gives CASRMGLAGEQFF. Together with reference TRBV7-3 and TRBJ2-1, the CDR3 gives the full variable domain: GAGVSQTPSNKVTEKGKYVELRCDPISGHTALYWYRQSLGQGPEFLIYFQGTGAADDSGLPNDRFFAVRPEGSVSTLKIQRTERGDSAVYLCASRMGLAGEQFFGPGTRLTVL.

The CDR3: CASRNSGRKFNEQFF. Here the CDR3 DNA reads TGCGCCAGCAGAAATAGCGGGAGGAAGTTCAATGAGCAGTTCTTC. This chain uses TRBV4-1 with TRBJ2-1; TRBD2 matches 10 bases. V was pared by 6 bases and J by 6 bases, with 8 bases of the junction left unmatched. This CDR3 is 15 amino acids long. The germline CDR1 and CDR2 sequences are MGHRA and YSYEKL.

This sequence joins TRBV7-6 and TRBJ1-6; the D gene is possibly TRBD1 (6 bases). This CDR3 spans 18 amino acids. Germline lookup yields CDR1 SGHVS and CDR2 FNYEAQ. Trimming took 3 bases from V and 0 from J, leaving 15 bases between them. CDR3 in DNA: TGTGCCAGCAGCTTCACAGGGAAGTCGAGCTCCTATAATTCACCCCTCCACTTT. This sequence encodes CASSFTGKSSSYNSPLHF.

V usage is TRBV12-5 and J usage is TRBJ2-5, with TRBD2 matching 10 bases. Germline V gives CDR1 LGHNT, CDR2 FRNRAP. V was pared by 4 bases and J by 5 bases, with 10 bases of the junction left unmatched. The CDR3 runs to 16 residues. The CDR3: CASGSSEREGLETQYF. CDR3 sequence (DNA): TGTGCTAGTGGTTCCTCTGAGCGGGAGGGCCTTGAGACCCAGTACTTC.

This clone was observed a single time. V is TRBV5-5 and J is TRBJ2-3, with 9 bases aligning to TRBD2. The J segment lost 3 bases and the V segment lost 1 base, leaving 3 bases of the junction unmatched. The CDR3 spans 15 residues. From germline, CDR1 is SGHKS and CDR2 YYEKEE (reference sequence). For the CDR3, the DNA is TGTGCCAGCAGCTTGTGGCTAGCGGGAACAGATACGCAGTATTTT. This encodes CASSLWLAGTDTQYF.

This clone was counted a single time. The chain recombines TRBV6-5 with TRBJ2-7; 7 nucleotides agree with TRBD2. CDR1 is MNHEY and CDR2 is SVGAGI in the germline V gene. This CDR3 is built from 15 residues. V was pared by 6 bases and J by 2 bases, with 10 bases of the junction left unmatched. The CDR3 DNA sequence: TGTGCCAGCAGCGAGGCGGGAGAGGGACCCTACGAGCAGTACTTC. This encodes CASSEAGEGPYEQYF.

The chain couples TRBV4-2 to TRBJ1-1; no definite D call. The CDR3 runs 12 residues. Between the trimmed V and J ends, which lost 5 bases and 5 bases, there was a span of 9 bases. Germline V gives CDR1 LGHNA, CDR2 YNFKEQ. For the CDR3, the DNA is TGTGCCAGCAGCATTCGAGGGACTGAAGCTTTCTTT. It is translated as CASSIRGTEAFF.

The chain uses TRBV28 and TRBJ2-7; possibly TRBD1 for D (6 bases). Per germline, CDR1 MDHEN and CDR2 SYDVKM. Between the trimmed V and J ends, which lost 5 bases and 7 bases, there was a span of 18 bases. The CDR3 contains 14 residues. CDR3 in amino acids: CASSLVQGNSEQYF. The DNA of the CDR3 is TGTGCCAGCAGTCTTGTGCAGGGGAATTCGGAGCAGTACTTC.

This chain connects TRBV27 to TRBJ1-5; D remains unclear. Trimming removed 6 bases at V and 2 bases at J, with 14 bases between. This CDR3 has 15 amino acids. The V gene's germline CDR1 is MNHEY and CDR2 SMNVEV (reference sequence). The CDR3 DNA follows: TGTGCCAGCAGGCCAATGGGCTACGGCAATCAGCCCCAGCATTTT. It encodes CASRPMGYGNQPQHF.

This clone has just a few counts. The chain carries TRBV29-1 and TRBJ2-7; tentatively, D is TRBD1 (5 bases). The V end was cut by 4 bases, the J end by 2 bases, with 15 bases between. Germline CDR1 reads SQVTM; CDR2 reads ANQGSEA. The length of the CDR3 is 14 residues. CDR3 residues: CSVVQGAVTYEQYF. CDR3 in DNA: TGCAGCGTTGTCCAGGGTGCTGTAACCTACGAGCAGTACTTC.

This chain links TRBV7-8 with TRBJ1-2; TRBD1 aligns across 9 bases. The CDR3 has 14 amino acids. V shed 5 bases and J 7 bases; nucleotides not matched to a gene: 8. Germline CDR1 reads SGHVS; CDR2 reads FQNEAQ. In nucleotides, the CDR3 is TGTGCCAGCAGCGTAGGACAGGGGATCGGTGGCTACACCTTC. Its translation: CASSVGQGIGGYTF. The complete variable domain, with remaining parts taken from reference TRBV7-8 and TRBJ1-2, reads GAGVSQSPRYKVAKRGQDVALRCDPISGHVSLFWYQQALGQGPEFLTYFQNEAQLDKSGLPSDRFFAERPEGSVSTLKIQRTQQEDSAVYLCASSVGQGIGGYTFGSGTRLTVV.

This clone is a singleton in its sample. This sequence joins TRBV13 and TRBJ1-2, with 8 bases identical to TRBD1. The CDR3 totals 16 residues. The junction had 11 bases not matched to a gene; V was cut back by 5 bases and J by 3 bases. Germline V lookup: CDR1 PRHDT, CDR2 FYEKMQ (reference sequence). The CDR3 loop is CASSALRDRMDYGYTF. The CDR3 nucleotides are TGTGCCAGCAGCGCCCTACGGGACAGGATGGACTATGGCTACACCTTC.

The chain is built from TRBV28 and TRBJ1-2; possible D gene TRBD1, 6 bases. The V gene lost 5 bases and the J gene lost 8 bases, with 12 bases spanning the gap. This CDR3 contains 12 residues. Germline V gene lookup returns CDR1 MDHEN and CDR2 SYDVKM. DNA for the CDR3: TGTGCCAGCAGTCAGGGACAAGGGGGCTACACCTTC. This codes for CASSQGQGGYTF.

The rearrangement joins TRBV4-1 to TRBJ2-3; TRBD1 might be the D (6 bases). V gave up 0 bases and J gave up 2 bases, with 15 bases separating them. Germline-derived CDR1 and CDR2 are MGHRA and YSYEKL. The CDR3 length is 17 residues. CDR3 residues: CASSQDKARGVTDTQYF. DNA for the CDR3: TGCGCCAGCAGCCAAGATAAGGCCAGGGGTGTCACAGATACGCAGTATTTT.

J is TRBJ1-2 and V is TRBV2; 7 bases fit TRBD1. The CDR3 has 14 residues. CDR1 and CDR2 from the germline V gene are SNHLY and FYNNEI. The junction had 9 bases not matched to a gene; V was cut back by 3 bases and J by 8 bases. CDR3 region: CASSEARGRGGYTF. Written as DNA, the CDR3 is TGTGCCAGCAGTGAGGCTAGGGGGCGCGGCGGCTACACCTTC.

The V and J genes are TRBV28 and TRBJ2-7, with D maybe TRBD2 (7 bases). The germline V gene has CDR1 MDHEN and CDR2 SYDVKM. The germline V and J ends were trimmed by 3 bases and 7 bases, with 16 bases remaining between them. This CDR3 has 14 amino acids. The CDR3 spells CASSLLAGAREQYF. CDR3 nucleotides: TGTGCCAGCAGTTTGCTGGCGGGGGCACGTGAGCAGTACTTC.

The chain uses TRBV5-4 and TRBJ1-2; D remains unclear. Trimming pared 4 bases from V and 4 bases from J, leaving 11 bases between. The CDR3 is 13 amino acids. Germline CDR1 reads SGHNT; CDR2 reads YYREEE (reference sequence). The CDR3 sequence is CASSLDDTYGYTF. The CDR3 DNA sequence: TGTGCCAGCAGCCTTGATGACACCTATGGCTACACCTTC.

The V gene is TRBV4-1, the J gene TRBJ1-3; D is ambiguous. The germline CDR1 and CDR2 sequences are MGHRA and YSYEKL. The CDR3 is 17 amino acids. V shed 6 bases and J shed 0 bases, with 18 bases lying between them. The CDR3 DNA reads TGCGCCAGCAGAGGGAGTGAAGCGTTGAACTCTGGAAACACCATATATTTT. Protein sequence: CASRGSEALNSGNTIYF.

This sequence joins TRBV7-9 and TRBJ2-3; 10 bases line up with TRBD2. The V gene's germline CDR1 is SEHNR and CDR2 FQNEAQ (reference sequence). V shed 5 bases, J shed 3 bases, and the junction held 5 bases outside the gene matches. CDR3 length: 15 residues. CDR3 sequence (DNA): TGTGCCAGCAGCCCTGGACTAGCGGAGACAGATACGCAGTATTTT. Its translation: CASSPGLAETDTQYF.

The chain employs TRBV30 and TRBJ1-3, with 7 bases matching TRBD1. CDR3 length: 14 amino acids. Unmatched junction bases numbered 2, after V lost 3 bases and J lost 0 bases. Germline lookup yields CDR1 GTSNPN and CDR2 SVGIG (reference sequence). CDR3 sequence reads: CAWRDRLSGNTIYF. The CDR3 DNA reads TGTGCCTGGAGGGACAGGCTCTCTGGAAACACCATATATTTT.

This clone was detected once. The chain links TRBV11-2 to TRBJ2-5, with 11 positions matching TRBD1. V lost 5 bases, J lost 11 bases, and 10 bases stayed unmatched. Germline-derived CDR1 and CDR2 are SGHAT and FQNNGV. The CDR3 totals 14 residues. This chain's CDR3 is CASSLYGTGGEQYF. The DNA for the CDR3 is TGTGCCAGCAGCCTCTACGGGACAGGGGGTGAGCAGTACTTC.

About this clone itself: A much larger clonotype is one base distant, so this may be a read error. V gene TRBV5-5 combines with J gene TRBJ1-2; 8 positions match TRBD1. After removal of 3 bases from V and 0 bases from J, the junction contained 13 bases not matched to a gene. Germline lookup yields CDR1 SGHKS and CDR2 YYEKEE (reference sequence). This CDR3 is 18 amino acids long. This CDR3 is CASSSPGDRLQANYGYTF. The CDR3 DNA reads TGTGCCAGCAGCTCCCCCGGGGACAGGCTTCAAGCTAACTATGGCTACACCTTC.

The V gene is TRBV29-1, the J gene TRBJ2-1; 10 bases are shared with TRBD1. The V gene's germline CDR1 is SQVTM and CDR2 ANQGSEA. The CDR3 sequence is 13 residues long. The trim removed 7 bases at V and 7 bases at J, leaving 7 bases unmatched. CDR3 nucleotide sequence: TGCAGCGCTCCGGGACAGGGGTTTAATGAGCAGTTCTTC. Its protein product is CSAPGQGFNEQFF.

V and J are TRBV2 and TRBJ1-1; D ambiguous. CDR1 is SNHLY, CDR2 FYNNEI, per germline. The V end lost 5 bases, the J end lost 3 bases, and 16 bases lay between the germline ends. The CDR3 length is 15 residues. This chain's CDR3 is CASSPSRGRDTEAFF. The CDR3 coding sequence is TGTGCCAGCAGTCCCTCCCGGGGTCGCGACACTGAAGCTTTCTTT.